This T cell receptor beta chain originates from a study of blood T cells in healthy people across ages (dated by TCRdb to between 2014 and 2017). Context from the whole study: Template switching captured roughly one uniquely barcoded TCR beta cDNA molecule per two T cells in model experiments. The study analyzed two additional independent replicas of 1 million unique cDNA reads from the same blood draw for two donors, one aged 18 to 30 and one aged 80 or older. Donors were grouped into four age groups: young (average 16 years), middle-aged (roughly 38), aged (62) and long-lived (about 82). Age-related changes in TCR beta repertoire diversity were measured in the study by deep sequencing normalized with unique cDNA molecular identifiers. To avoid experimental bias, donors of different ages were randomly spread across the sequencing lanes.

Comments on this clonotype: What this receptor recognizes is not known. Base-call qualities are not available, and no considerably larger clone is one nucleotide away.

Library preparation employed 5' RACE. Instrument used: Illumina HiSeq 2500. A second 7 to 11 cycle PCR used a sample-barcoded 5' primer and a J-beta primer mix. A template-switch 5' adaptor carrying 12 random nucleotides introduced a unique molecular identifier onto each TCR beta cDNA molecule. Each sample yielded at least 2.5 million CDR3-containing paired-end reads. All of the RNA was converted into first-strand cDNA using the Mint cDNA synthesis kit, with a TRBC-specific oligonucleotide serving as the primer. Following uracil-DNA glycosylase treatment, all cDNA underwent a first 18-cycle PCR with the universal primers M1SS and BC2_uni_R. The original pipeline was this. For normalization, 1 million high-quality reads were randomly selected from each sample, with every read carrying a distinct molecular identifier. Reads sharing molecular identifiers were discarded rather than binned into consensus sequences. MiTCR, run with a Q25 quality threshold and the strictest error-elimination algorithm, handled CDR3 identification, clonotype clustering and error correction. A nonparametric unseen species model using Euler transformation provided a lower-bound estimate of total TCR beta diversity. TCRdb's own reprocessing of the public reads used fastp at Q25 and MiXCR and kept productive beta chains. Rows with a matching CDR3 protein are joined into one entry that keeps the most common DNA and genes. These V and J calls are TCRdb output, not the study's own analysis. This sample holds about 900,000 distinct CDR3 sequences; around 49% were observed only once. The ten largest clones capture about an eighth of the sample.

The donors were roughly 39 Caucasian individuals from Russia, aged 6 to 90 years, who were systemically healthy. Each donor gave 8 to 10 milliliters of peripheral blood, drawn into EDTA-treated Vacutainer tubes. PBMCs were isolated by Ficoll-Paque density-gradient centrifugation, with at least 6 million obtained per sample. Trizol reagent was used to extract total RNA from the PBMCs, yielding at least 6 micrograms per sample. Naive CD45RAhigh/CD27high T cell percentages were measured by flow cytometry on a PBMC aliquot from every donor. Ends trimmed: V by 5 bases, J by 4 bases; bases unmatched to a gene: 8. The CDR3 holds 15 amino acids from the cysteine to the phenylalanine. The retained sequence is limited to the CDR3, 45 bases, with the frame set at the first base. CDR1 KGHSH and CDR2 LQKENI were looked up in the germline V gene. Broad study findings and their caveats: A strong correlation was found between observed TCR beta diversity and the percentage of naive T cells measured by flow cytometry. Observed TCR beta diversity per million T cells fell roughly linearly with age, and a significant reduction was already apparent by age roughly 41. Estimates of total diversity from one million sequenced T cells were regarded as lower bounds and underestimates. Compared with the aged group, more naive CD4+ T cells, fewer expanded clones and increased TCR diversity were shown by the long-lived group, suggesting age selection. Since profiling was done on bulk unsorted PBMCs, naive and antigen-experienced compartments could not be conclusively compared. Donor CMV infection status was unknown, potentially confounding age-related changes in expanded clonotypes.

The rearranged chain carries TRBV18 and TRBJ2-7; TRBD2 fits 10 bases in the junction. The source of this sequence is a man younger than 45 in good health. Sequencing was performed on blood. The bases read TGTGCCAGCTCATCGAGCGGGGGGGAACTATACGAGCAGTACTTC. The resulting protein is CASSSSGGELYEQYF.